The 6 T cell receptor beta chains in this list originate from one sample, sequenced in a study of molecular identifiers for immune sequencing clone quantification. TCRdb passed the PCR reads through MiXCR, listing each CDR3 protein once. The sample contains 97,000 or so distinct CDR3 sequences, around 30% of which appear only once. Material for sequencing was naive CD8+ T cells from blood, with Jurkat cell RNA spiked in. Subset noted: FACS-sorted CD8+CD4-CCR7+CD45RA+ naive T cells. Receptor source: a human donor in good health. Some libraries in this study had Jurkat cell RNA spiked in.

In its sample, this clonotype was seen many times. V and J are TRBV5-1 and TRBJ1-2; possibly TRBD1 for D (5 bases). This CDR3 has 16 amino acids. Looked up from germline, CDR1 is SGHRS and CDR2 is YFSETQ. Between the trimmed V and J ends, which lost 5 bases and 0 bases, there was a span of 17 bases. CDR3 amino acids: CASRPYRTAANYGYTF. CDR3 DNA sequence: TGCGCCAGCAGACCGTACAGGACCGCCGCTAACTATGGCTACACCTTC.

This clonotype was detected ten times or more. The V gene is TRBV28, the J gene TRBJ2-7; 8 positions agree with TRBD2. The germline gives CDR1 MDHEN, CDR2 SYDVKM. The CDR3 is made up of 15 amino acids. Germline trimming cut 3 bases from V and 5 bases from J; bases unmatched to any gene: 9. CDR3 region: CASSFGTGGPDEQYF. The CDR3 DNA reads TGTGCCAGCAGTTTTGGGACGGGAGGGCCTGACGAGCAGTACTTC.

This clonotype was picked up many times. The V call is TRBV4-3, the J call TRBJ2-7; 8 bases fit TRBD1. Per germline, CDR1 LGHNA and CDR2 YSLEER. The ends lost 0 bases at V and 5 bases at J; junction bases unmatched: 6. This CDR3 has 15 residues. Here the CDR3 DNA reads TGCGCCAGCAGCCAAGAGGACAGGGATGGTGACGAGCAGTACTTC. The encoded protein is CASSQEDRDGDEQYF.

As concerns this clonotype: A much larger clonotype is one base distant, so this may be a read error. A read error is likely, as this CDR3 ends without the conserved phenylalanine or tryptophan. The chain recombines TRBV7-2 with TRBJ2-5; D gene ambiguous. The CDR3 totals 14 residues. Germline loops: CDR1 SGHTA, CDR2 FQGNSA. V lost 6 bases to trimming and J lost 4 bases, with 15 bases between them. The CDR3 region is CASSYFSSPETQYY. The CDR3 DNA follows: TGTGCCAGCAGTTACTTTAGCTCCCCAGAGACCCAGTACTAC.

Points on this clonotype: A much larger clone lies a single base off, so this may be a read error. The chain has TRBV7-2 and TRBJ2-7; D remains unclear. Looked up from germline, CDR1 is SGHTA and CDR2 is FQGNSA. The V end was cut by 2 bases, the J end by 2 bases, with 13 bases between. The CDR3 is 15 amino acids. CDR3 protein: CASSLLLTAAYEQYF. Here the CDR3 DNA reads TGTGCCAGCAGCTTATTGTTGACGGCTGCCTACGAGCAGTACTTC. The complete variable domain, with remaining parts taken from reference TRBV7-2 and TRBJ2-7, reads GAGVSQSPSNKVTEKGKDVELRCDPISGHTALYWYRQSLGQGLEFLIYFQGNSAPDKSGLPSDRFSAERTGGSVSTLTIQRTQQEDSAVYLCASSLLLTAAYEQYFGPGTRLTVT.

This clonotype was seen once. The CDR3 coding sequence is TGTGCCAGCTGTCCCCTCACTCCCCGTGGGGCCGGGGAGCTGTTTTTT. Translated, it gives CASCPLTPRGAGELFF. This chain joins TRBV6-5 and TRBJ2-2; no definite D call. From germline, CDR1 is MNHEY and CDR2 SVGAGI. The CDR3 loop spans 16 amino acids. Trimming took off 8 bases at V and 6 bases at J, with 22 bases between the two ends.